The 18 T cell receptor beta chains below come from one sample, sequenced in a study of blood T cells in healthy people across ages. Sample-barcoded 5' priming and a J-beta primer mix drove a second PCR of roughly 6 to 12 cycles. TCRdb re-analysed the 5' RACE reads in MiXCR, keeping a single row per CDR3 protein. Of around 1.1 million distinct CDR3 sequences in the sample, more than 30% are singletons; the top ten hold over 10%. The sample consisted of blood. The source of these receptors is a man younger than 35 in good health.

This clonotype showed up just a few times. The chain couples TRBV11-2 to TRBJ1-1; possibly TRBD1 for D (6 bases). The CDR3 runs 14 residues. CDR1 is SGHAT and CDR2 is FQNNGV in the germline V gene. V gave up 5 bases and J gave up 3 bases, with 13 bases separating them. CDR3 DNA sequence: TGTGCCAGCAGCCAGACTTACAGGGACACTGAAGCTTTCTTT. This sequence encodes CASSQTYRDTEAFF. Supplemented by reference TRBV11-2 and TRBJ1-1, the full variable domain reads EAGVAQSPRYKIIEKRQSVAFWCNPISGHATLYWYQQILGQGPKLLIQFQNNGVVDDSQLPKDRFSAERLKGVDSTLKIQPAKLEDSAVYLCASSQTYRDTEAFFGQGTRLTVV.

The rearrangement links TRBV7-9 to TRBJ2-3; 11 nucleotides line up with TRBD1. CDR1 is SEHNR, CDR2 FQNEAQ, per germline (reference sequence). The CDR3 has 16 amino acids. V shed 4 bases, J shed 4 bases, and the junction held 7 bases outside the gene matches. Here the CDR3 DNA reads TGTGCCAGCAGCTCCACCGGGACAGGGGGATCAGATACGCAGTATTTT. Translated: CASSSTGTGGSDTQYF.

This clonotype appeared a few times. The V and J genes are TRBV20-1 and TRBJ1-2; 7 bases line up with TRBD1. CDR1 is DFQATT, CDR2 SNEGSKA, per germline (reference sequence). J lost 0 bases, V lost 6 bases, and 10 bases had no gene match. CDR3 size: 15 residues. The chain's CDR3 is CSASVPGGTNYGYTF. Written as DNA, the CDR3 is TGCAGTGCATCTGTTCCAGGGGGGACTAACTATGGCTACACCTTC.

This chain connects TRBV13 to TRBJ1-1, with TRBD1 identical over 10 bases. CDR1 is PRHDT, CDR2 FYEKMQ, per germline (reference sequence). The CDR3 extends over 14 amino acids. The ends lost 5 bases at V and 10 bases at J; junction bases unmatched: 10. The CDR3 sequence is CASSLRQGARRAFF. CDR3 nucleotide sequence: TGTGCCAGCAGCCTTAGACAGGGGGCGCGCAGAGCTTTCTTT. The whole variable domain, remainder taken from reference TRBV13 and TRBJ1-1, is AAGVIQSPRHLIKEKRETATLKCYPIPRHDTVYWYQQGPGQDPQFLISFYEKMQSDKGSIPDRFSAQQFSDYHSELNMSSLELGDSALYFCASSLRQGARRAFFGQGTRLTVV.

The V and J genes are TRBV7-2 and TRBJ1-5; no firm D call. The CDR3 is 13 residues long. Trimming cost V 4 bases and J 4 bases, with 8 bases left between them. The germline V gene has CDR1 SGHTA and CDR2 FQGNSA. The CDR3 sequence: CASSSITNQPQHF. The CDR3 nucleotides read TGTGCCAGCAGCTCCATAACAAATCAGCCCCAGCATTTT.

This clonotype was seen only a few times. The rearrangement uses TRBV20-1 and TRBJ1-4; weak D call: TRBD1 (5 bases). The CDR3 runs to 14 residues. The V gene's germline CDR1 is DFQATT and CDR2 SNEGSKA (reference sequence). Between the trimmed V and J ends, which lost 4 bases and 0 bases, there was a span of 9 bases. The DNA of the CDR3 is TGCAGTGCTATACGGGGCCCAACTAATGAAAAACTGTTTTTT. It specifies CSAIRGPTNEKLFF.

This clonotype came up once. J is TRBJ1-5 and V is TRBV20-1; perhaps TRBD1 as D (6 bases). The length of the CDR3 is 16 residues. Trimming cost V 3 bases and J 0 bases, with 15 bases left between them. Germline V lookup: CDR1 DFQATT, CDR2 SNEGSKA (reference sequence). CDR3 sequence: CSASSGVAYSNQPQHF. CDR3 coding DNA: TGCAGTGCTAGTTCAGGGGTCGCCTATAGCAATCAGCCCCAGCATTTT.

The chain joins TRBV6-5 to TRBJ2-3, with TRBD2 identical over 9 bases. The CDR3 totals 19 residues. Trimming removed 0 bases from V and 3 bases from J; junction bases left unmatched: 13. Germline-derived CDR1 and CDR2 are MNHEY and SVGAGI. CDR3 sequence (DNA): TGTGCCAGCAGTTACTCCATCAGTGAGCGGGGGGCCACGACAGATACGCAGTATTTT. Its translation is CASSYSISERGATTDTQYF.

The V and J genes are TRBV20-1 and TRBJ1-5; 10 positions agree with TRBD1. J lost 0 bases, V lost 5 bases, and 4 bases had no gene match. The germline CDR1 and CDR2 sequences are DFQATT and SNEGSKA (reference sequence). This CDR3 is 15 amino acids long. The CDR3 DNA reads as TGCAGTGCTGGCCGGACAGGGGGTAGCAATCAGCCCCAGCATTTT. This gives the protein CSAGRTGGSNQPQHF.

Note on this clonotype: A far more abundant clone sits one base away, making this likely a read error. V usage is TRBV7-2 and J usage is TRBJ1-2; tentatively, D is TRBD1 (6 bases). CDR1 and CDR2 (germline): SGHTA, FQGNSA. The V end lost 8 bases, the J end lost 2 bases, and 12 bases lay between the germline ends. The CDR3 is 13 residues long. The CDR3 loop reads CASCVTGNYGYTF. In nucleotides, the CDR3 is TGTGCCAGCTGCGTAACAGGGAACTATGGCTACACCTTC.

This clonotype came up a few times. The CDR3 DNA is TGTGCCAGCAGTTTATGGCGGCTTACCGGGGAGCTGTTTTTT. It specifies CASSLWRLTGELFF. V usage is TRBV28 and J usage is TRBJ2-2; the D is unclear. The CDR3 runs 14 residues. With 0 bases removed from V and 5 bases from J, the gap between germline ends came to 7 bases. Germline CDR1 is MDHEN and CDR2 is SYDVKM.

The genes are TRBV4-3 and TRBJ2-7; weak D call: TRBD1 (6 bases). Between the trimmed V and J ends, which lost 1 base and 0 bases, there was a span of 10 bases. This CDR3 region has 15 residues. CDR1 and CDR2 (germline): LGHNA, YSLEER. CDR3 protein: CASSQGAGVSYEQYF. The CDR3 DNA follows: TGCGCCAGCAGCCAAGGGGCAGGGGTCTCCTACGAGCAGTACTTC.

The chain is built from TRBV6-6 and TRBJ1-4, with D unresolved. V was pared by 0 bases and J by 0 bases, with 5 bases between. CDR1 and CDR2 (germline): MNHNY, SVGAGI (reference sequence). CDR3 length: 15 residues. CDR3 DNA sequence: TGTGCCAGCAGTTACTCAACCGCAACTAATGAAAAACTGTTTTTT. It is translated as CASSYSTATNEKLFF.

The chain links TRBV20-1 to TRBJ2-1; 7 bases align to TRBD1. The CDR3 length is 15 residues. Germline loops: CDR1 DFQATT, CDR2 SNEGSKA (reference sequence). The V gene end was trimmed by 0 bases and the J gene end by 6 bases; junction bases not matched to a gene: 8. The CDR3 spells CSAREIQGFVNEQFF. CDR3 coding DNA: TGCAGTGCTAGAGAGATACAGGGGTTCGTCAATGAGCAGTTCTTC.

This clonotype turned up a few times. The chain couples TRBV7-2 to TRBJ1-1; D call uncertain. V was pared by 1 base and J by 0 bases, with 9 bases between. The CDR3 covers 15 residues. CDR1 is SGHTA and CDR2 is FQGNSA in the germline V gene. This CDR3 reads CASSLELGVNTEAFF. As DNA, the CDR3 is TGTGCCAGCAGCTTAGAGTTAGGAGTGAACACTGAAGCTTTCTTT.

The J gene is TRBJ2-5, the V gene TRBV5-6, with a weak D call TRBD1 (6 bases). V lost 1 base to trimming and J lost 4 bases, with 14 bases between them. CDR3 length: 15 residues. The germline V gene has CDR1 SGHDT and CDR2 YYEEEE. For the CDR3, the DNA is TGTGCCAGCAGCTTGTCGCAGGGGATGAGAGAGACCCAGTACTTC. Its translation: CASSLSQGMRETQYF.

The chain combines TRBV20-1 with TRBJ1-2; the match to TRBD1 covers 7 bases. Germline V gene data show CDR1 as DFQATT and CDR2 as SNEGSKA (reference sequence). V lost 6 bases and J lost 4; bases outside the gene matches: 11. The CDR3 sequence is 14 residues long. The CDR3 sequence is CSANRRGAPYGYTF. The CDR3 DNA follows: TGCAGTGCAAACCGCAGGGGGGCCCCCTATGGCTACACCTTC.

This chain links TRBV7-6 with TRBJ2-7; the D is unclear. V lost 3 bases and J 4 bases, leaving 10 bases between the germline ends. Germline V CDR1 and CDR2: SGHVS, FNYEAQ. CDR3 length equals 13 residues. CDR3 loop: CASSFPPIYEQYV. The DNA of the CDR3 is TGTGCCAGCAGCTTCCCCCCGATTTACGAGCAGTACGTC.